This T cell receptor (beta chain) was obtained from a study of cytomegalovirus exposure and HLA in healthy donors. General study findings and limits: Cytomegalovirus status, reportedly, was diagnosed with high specificity and sensitivity by the classifier.

This CDR3 comprises 14 residues. Trimming cost V 4 bases and J 5 bases, with 12 bases left between them. Germline V gene data show CDR1 as SGHTS and CDR2 as YDEGEE. Assay used: immunoSEQ multiplex PCR; TCRdb lists only in-frame clones, some missing. The sample consists of about 57,000 clones, 90% to 95% of them appearing once. A remark on this clone: Its antigen is still unknown.

This chain joins TRBV5-8 and TRBJ2-2; tentative D call: TRBD2 (6 bases). Sequencing was performed on PBMCs. The TCR was taken from a woman between 18 and 29 years old in good health and CMV-seronegative. CDR3 sequence: CASSAGQLTGELFF. CDR3 coding DNA: TGTGCCAGCAGCGCGGGGCAGCTAACCGGGGAGCTGTTTTTT.